These 20 T cell receptor beta chains share one sample of origin, sequenced in a study of T cell responses to AZD1222 COVID-19 vaccine. Measured with immunoSEQ multiplex PCR; TCRdb has only the in-frame clones, and not every one. The top ten hold roughly 21% of the sample, which has 100,000 to 140,000 clones, under 95% seen once. This specimen was peripheral blood, taken on day 0 of AZD1222 vaccination. The receptors were sampled from an adult in good health.

The chain is built from TRBV6-2 or TRBV6-3 and TRBJ2-5; 7 bases are a match to TRBD1. Germline values: CDR1 MNHEY, CDR2 SVGEGT. The CDR3 spans 17 residues. V dropped 6 bases and J dropped 5; count of bases not matched to a gene: 18. The CDR3 DNA follows: TGTGCCAGCAGCCCCAAGGAGGCCTTGACAGGGTTGGAGACCCAGTACTTC. Protein: CASSPKEALTGLETQYF.

The J gene is TRBJ1-3, the V gene TRBV23-1; D call uncertain. TRBV23-1 is noted as an ORF with a role that remains uncertain. V was pared by 9 bases and J by 0 bases, with 12 bases between. The CDR3 consists of 14 residues. The CDR3 loop is CASSNYSSGNTIYF. Written as DNA, the CDR3 is TGCGCCAGTAGTAACTACAGCTCTGGAAACACCATATATTTT.

This clone is a singleton in its sample. The chain is built from TRBV5-1 and TRBJ1-3; D is unclear. V lost 4 bases, J lost 0 bases, and 8 bases lay in between. The CDR3 has 14 residues. Germline V CDR1 and CDR2: SGHRS, YFSETQ. For the CDR3, the DNA is TGCGCCAGCAGCCCAATTTTCTCTGGAAACACCATATATTTT. Its protein is CASSPIFSGNTIYF.

Turning to this clone: Other DNA sequences within the sample encode an identical CDR3. The rearrangement links TRBV7-2 to TRBJ2-5; TRBD2 matches at 8 bases. Trimming took 5 bases from V and 4 from J; bases not matched to a gene: 3. CDR3 length equals 13 residues. Germline CDR1 reads SGHTA; CDR2 reads FQGNSA. The CDR3 sequence is CASSLGRGETQYF. The CDR3 nucleotides are TGTGCCAGCAGCCTCGGGAGGGGAGAGACCCAGTACTTC.

The chain couples TRBV4-3 to TRBJ2-3; 15 bases line up with TRBD2. Germline V CDR1 and CDR2: LGHNA, YSLEER. The CDR3 spans 19 residues. J lost 7 bases, V lost 0 bases, and 11 bases had no gene match. The CDR3: CASSQELGLAGGSRYTQYF. The CDR3 DNA follows: TGCGCCAGCAGCCAAGAACTGGGACTAGCGGGGGGTAGTAGATATACGCAGTATTTT.

The chain carries TRBV4-3 and TRBJ2-2; 9 nucleotides agree with TRBD2. Unmatched junction bases numbered 8, after V lost 0 bases and J lost 3 bases. CDR3 length: 18 amino acids. Germline-derived CDR1 and CDR2 are LGHNA and YSLEER. This chain's CDR3 is CASSQDLPSGADTGELFF. CDR3 bases: TGCGCCAGCAGCCAAGATCTGCCTAGCGGGGCTGACACCGGGGAGCTGTTTTTT.

V is TRBV24-1 and J is TRBJ2-3; D is unresolved. Germline-derived CDR1 and CDR2 are KGHDR and SFDVKD. Trimming took off 10 bases at V and 0 bases at J, with 10 bases between the two ends. The CDR3 spans 13 residues. The CDR3 sequence is CATGTASTDTQYF. CDR3 nucleotide sequence: TGTGCCACAGGCACGGCTAGCACAGATACGCAGTATTTT.

This clone was observed a single time. The rearrangement uses TRBV9 and TRBJ1-5; unclear D gene. Germline V CDR1 and CDR2: SGDLS, YYNGEE. V was clipped by 1 base and J by 3 bases, with 5 bases between them. The CDR3 is 13 amino acids. The CDR3 loop reads CASSVWDNQPQHF. CDR3 nucleotides: TGTGCCAGCAGCGTATGGGACAATCAGCCCCAGCATTTT.

The chain is built from TRBV27 and TRBJ1-6, with 8 bases fitting TRBD1. Germline lookup yields CDR1 MNHEY and CDR2 SMNVEV (reference sequence). After removal of 9 bases from V and 9 bases from J, the junction contained 7 bases not matched to a gene. The CDR3 is made up of 13 amino acids. CDR3 loop: CASGQGGTSPLHF. The CDR3 nucleotides are TGTGCCAGTGGACAGGGAGGGACTTCACCCCTCCACTTT.

The chain uses TRBV9 and TRBJ2-2; perhaps TRBD1 as D (5 bases). The V end was cut by 3 bases, the J end by 6 bases, with 15 bases between. The germline V gene encodes CDR1 SGDLS and CDR2 YYNGEE. This CDR3 spans 15 amino acids. This CDR3 is CASSALQGWAGELFF. DNA for the CDR3: TGTGCCAGCAGCGCCCTCCAGGGCTGGGCCGGGGAGCTGTTTTTT.

The CDR3 is CASSYGSSGVMQYF. The CDR3 bases are TGTGCCAGCAGTTATGGGTCGAGCGGGGTGATGCAGTATTTT. V usage is TRBV6-2 or TRBV6-3 and J usage is TRBJ2-3; 7 bases align to TRBD2. Losses at the gene ends were 3 bases for V and 11 bases for J; bases not matched to a gene: 11. CDR3 length: 14 residues. CDR1 and CDR2 (germline): MNHEY, SVGEGT.

The V call is TRBV5-1, the J call TRBJ1-2; 8 positions agree with TRBD1. This CDR3 contains 14 residues. V gave up 3 bases and J gave up 3 bases; unmatched junction bases: 4. Germline CDR1 is SGHRS and CDR2 is YFSETQ. Here the CDR3 DNA reads TGCGCCAGCAGCTCGACAGGGGCCGACTATGGCTACACCTTC. Its protein is CASSSTGADYGYTF. Looking up the rest from reference TRBV5-1 and TRBJ1-2 gives the full variable domain: KAGVTQTPRYLIKTRGQQVTLSCSPISGHRSVSWYQQTPGQGLQFLFEYFSETQRNKGNFPGRFSGRQFSNSRSEMNVSTLELGDSALYLCASSSTGADYGYTFGSGTRLTVV.

The gene calls are TRBV3-1 (or the pseudogene TRBV3-2) and TRBJ1-1, with no clear D. Germline-derived CDR1 and CDR2 are LGHDT and YNNKEL (reference sequence). Trimming removed 4 bases at V and 1 base at J, with 13 bases between. The CDR3 is 15 amino acids. CDR3 loop: CASSRQQPRNTEAFF. In DNA form, the CDR3 reads TGTGCCAGCAGCCGCCAACAGCCTAGGAACACTGAAGCTTTCTTT.

For the CDR3, the DNA is TGCGCCAGCAGCCACCGGGACAGCACTGAAGCTTTCTTT. This encodes CASSHRDSTEAFF. This chain links TRBV4-3 with TRBJ1-1, with 7 bases fitting TRBD1. The CDR3 is 13 amino acids. The J segment lost 4 bases and the V segment lost 3 bases, leaving 2 bases of the junction unmatched. Germline assignment: CDR1 LGHNA and CDR2 YSLEER.

The rearrangement joins TRBV29-1 to TRBJ1-1; D perhaps matches TRBD1 (5 bases). The CDR3 runs to 14 residues. Germline CDR1 is SQVTM and CDR2 is ANQGSEA. CDR3 nucleotides: TGCACCGTCAGGGCAGGTGTTCGGAGCACTGAAGCTTTCTTT. The encoded protein is CTVRAGVRSTEAFF.

The V gene is TRBV27, the J gene TRBJ2-4, with unresolved D. Germline V gene data show CDR1 as MNHEY and CDR2 as SMNVEV (reference sequence). This CDR3 spans 16 amino acids. V gave up 4 bases and J gave up 0 bases, with 13 bases separating them. DNA for the CDR3: TGTGCCAGCAGTTCTACTTGGAGCTTAGCCAAAAACATTCAGTACTTC. Translation: CASSSTWSLAKNIQYF.

V is TRBV7-2 and J is TRBJ2-3; 7 bases align to TRBD2. The V gene end was trimmed by 4 bases and the J gene end by 0 bases; junction bases not matched to a gene: 4. Germline values: CDR1 SGHTA, CDR2 FQGNSA. The CDR3 is made up of 15 amino acids. The DNA for the CDR3 is TGTGCCAGCAGCTACGGACTAGGAAGCACAGATACGCAGTATTTT. It encodes CASSYGLGSTDTQYF.

The V gene is TRBV20-1, the J gene TRBJ2-1; no clear D. This CDR3 spans 10 amino acids. The germline V gene encodes CDR1 DFQATT and CDR2 SNEGSKA (reference sequence). Deletions cut 6 bases from V and 3 bases from J, with 3 bases between. The CDR3 loop is CSAYYNEQFF. The CDR3 coding sequence is TGCAGTGCCTACTACAATGAGCAGTTCTTC.

This chain links TRBV27 with TRBJ2-2; 9 positions agree with TRBD2. The CDR3 is made up of 17 amino acids. Trimming removed 1 base from V and 3 bases from J; junction bases left unmatched: 6. CDR1 and CDR2 from the germline V gene are MNHEY and SMNVEV (reference sequence). This CDR3 reads CASSLWAGGIYTGELFF. The CDR3 bases are TGTGCCAGCAGTTTATGGGCGGGGGGGATTTACACCGGGGAGCTGTTTTTT.

This clone was counted once. The chain couples TRBV29-1 to TRBJ1-2; maybe TRBD1 (6 bases). Germline loops: CDR1 SQVTM, CDR2 ANQGSEA. V was pared by 0 bases and J by 5 bases, with 19 bases between. This CDR3 spans 16 amino acids. CDR3 amino acids: CSVEDTVARGGYGYTF. CDR3 bases: TGCAGCGTTGAAGACACAGTGGCCCGAGGGGGGTATGGCTACACCTTC.